This TCR beta chain was retrieved from a study of CD8 T cells in ankylosing spondylitis. This clonotype was seen a few times. The CDR3 extends over 15 amino acids. J was trimmed by 6 bases and V by 4 bases; bases with no gene match: 7. CDR1 is SGHRS, CDR2 YFSETQ, per germline. TCRdb fed the 5' RACE reads into MiXCR, producing one record per CDR3 protein. The data hold 250,000 to 400,000 distinct CDR3 sequences, with around 10% observed a single time. The receptor comes from a female donor with ankylosing spondylitis or in good health (not recorded which). The specimen sequenced was blood, either unsorted or a sorted T cell fraction (not recorded which). The genes are TRBV5-1 and TRBJ2-2; 9 nucleotides agree with TRBD2. For the CDR3, the DNA is TGCGCCAGCAGCCCGATAGCGGGGGACCCCGGGGAGCTGTTTTTT. Translating it yields CASSPIAGDPGELFF.